The TCR beta chain under discussion was sequenced for a study of breast tumors, draining lymph nodes, adjacent tissues. Overall study results and limits: Compared with basal-like, luminal-like tumors shared significantly more repertoire with nontumor tissue. Findings are consistent with lymph node origin and intratumoral expansion of most tumor T cells.

Trimming took 5 bases from V and 5 from J; bases not matched to a gene: 11. There are 16 residues in the CDR3. Germline CDR1 reads PRHDT; CDR2 reads FYEKMQ (reference sequence). Axillary draining lymph nodes of breast cancer patients supplied the node samples. Notes on this clonotype: Antigen: not known.

MiXCR, applied by TCRdb to the multiplex PCR reads, yields one record per CDR3 protein. The sample includes roughly 110,000 distinct CDR3 sequences, about 31% of them seen just once. This receptor was obtained from a female donor with breast cancer. Some clones in this sample may be carry-over from other donors' samples. Sequencing input: axillary lymph node tissue. J is TRBJ1-5 and V is TRBV13; 8 bases match TRBD1. The CDR3 loop reads CASSQRTGFDDQPQHF. For the CDR3, the DNA is TGTGCCAGCAGCCAAAGGACAGGGTTTGACGATCAGCCCCAGCATTTT.